This T cell receptor (beta chain) came from a study of blood T cell repertoires in COVID-19 (dated by TCRdb to 2018 to 2020). About the full investigation: Samples from collaborators originated in the United States, Italy and Spain and spanned both the acute and convalescent phases of COVID-19. Samples came from the ongoing ImmuneRACE study (first 160 participants) plus 1,254 subjects from 6 global collaborators. The repertoires were made available in a free public database intended to serve as a resource for research on the immune response to SARS-CoV-2. Deeply sampled blood TCRbeta repertoires from subjects exposed to, actively infected with, or recovered from COVID-19 were included in the dataset. The material from the prospective study consisted of cDNA or gDNA derived from T cells, B-cell-depleted T cells, or PBMCs. Nearly every sample came with metadata listing a de-identified subject ID, COVID-19 status, age in years and sex. Where HLA class I and class II types were available, the types were taken from metadata supplied by the sample provider, not from assay-based typing.

This clone was detected only once. This receptor's antigen is unknown. Base qualities are missing; no much larger clone stands one base away. Summary of the overall study and its limitations: Clinical and demographic metadata were provided uncurated, with the amount varying by source and participant.

The immunoSEQ Assay, a bias-controlled multiplex PCR, was used to amplify TCRbeta CDR3 regions from genomic DNA. Regarding the original processing steps: Nucleated cell counts per sample were estimated from amplification of reference gene primers within the assay. To quantify the absolute abundance of each unique TCRbeta CDR3 rearrangement, sequence reads were collapsed and filtered. For each sample, productive Simpson clonality was calculated by taking the square root of Simpson's diversity index across productive rearrangements. TCRdb stores this immuneACCESS table with in-frame sequences only. Part of the clones is absent; in the studies checked, under half of the shortfall reflects unresolved V genes, and no reason is known for the rest. That table supplies the V and J calls and clone size; D and trimming were determined from the DNA. The sample records about 160,000 clones, roughly 81% of which are singletons. The top ten clonotypes cover less than 6.5% of the sample.

Between the V and J ends, shortened by 2 bases and 6 bases respectively, the junction contains 13 bases. The CDR3 runs 15 amino acids, cysteine and phenylalanine included. Just the 45-base CDR3 DNA is kept, in frame starting at base 1. In the germline V gene (reference sequence), CDR1 corresponds to SGHAT and CDR2 to FQDESV. One collaborating source in Seattle enrolled patients during active infection and followed them longitudinally through the course of disease. Collaborating institutions collected whole blood in K2EDTA tubes following their own protocols. For TCRbeta analysis, collaborators shipped samples as frozen whole blood, isolated PBMCs, or DNA extracted from either of those sample types.

The rearrangement joined TRBV11-1 to TRBJ2-2, and possibly TRBD1, on 6 matching bases. This sequence originates from a woman aged 45-65 years with COVID-19, enrolled during active disease. Sequenced material: peripheral blood. The DNA sequence reads TGTGCCAGCAGCTTAAGGACAGAAAGTCCCGGGGAGCTGTTTTTT. Its coded protein is CASSLRTESPGELFF.